This paragraph covers one TCR beta chain sequence. The antigen remains undetermined. These data come from a study of T cell responses to AZD1222 COVID-19 vaccine. Looking at the study overall: Second-dose recipients at about 4 or about 12 weeks were treated as one pooled group.

Generated by immunoSEQ multiplex PCR, the TCRdb table keeps only in-frame clones and is missing some. The repertoire holds around 120,000 clones, with about nine tenths as singletons. Whole-study results and caveats: Among the donors, most were white British and more were female, and clonal diversity was possibly underestimated. CD4 TCRs covered the whole spike, strongest at regions 160-218 and 743-854. Following two doses of AZD1222, Spike-specific TCR breadth and depth rose.

The CDR3 sequence is 14 residues long. Germline V lookup: CDR1 MNHEY, CDR2 SVGAGI. V was shortened by 6 bases and J by 4 bases, with 15 bases between the two germline ends. This chain uses TRBV6-5 with TRBJ1-2; D is undetermined. The TCR sequence derives from an adult in good health. Material: peripheral blood, obtained on day 0 of AZD1222 vaccination. The DNA for the CDR3 is TGTGCCAGCAGAGCCCTTGAGGATTTCTATGGCTACACCTTC. Translating it yields CASRALEDFYGYTF.